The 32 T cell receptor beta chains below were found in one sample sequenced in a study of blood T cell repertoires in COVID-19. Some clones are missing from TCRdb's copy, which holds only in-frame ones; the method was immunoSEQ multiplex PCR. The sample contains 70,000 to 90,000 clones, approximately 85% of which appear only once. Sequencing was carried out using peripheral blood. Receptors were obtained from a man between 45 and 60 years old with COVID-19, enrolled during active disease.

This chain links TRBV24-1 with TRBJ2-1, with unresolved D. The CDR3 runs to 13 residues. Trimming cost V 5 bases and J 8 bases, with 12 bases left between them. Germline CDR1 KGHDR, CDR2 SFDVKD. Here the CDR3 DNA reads TGTGCCACCAGTGCCCCTCCAGGTGATGAGCAGTTCTTC. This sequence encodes CATSAPPGDEQFF.

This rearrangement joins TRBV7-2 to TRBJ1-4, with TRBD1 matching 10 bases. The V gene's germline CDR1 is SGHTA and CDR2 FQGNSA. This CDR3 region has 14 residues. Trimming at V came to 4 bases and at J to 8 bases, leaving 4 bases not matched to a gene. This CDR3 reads CASSSDRGREKLFF. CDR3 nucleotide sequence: TGTGCCAGCAGCTCCGACAGGGGGCGAGAAAAACTGTTTTTT.

The CDR3 protein is CATSREMISGNLPRAVTDYEQYF. In DNA, the CDR3 is TGTGCCACCAGCAGAGAGATGATTAGCGGGAACCTTCCCCGGGCGGTGACTGACTACGAGCAGTACTTC. The genes are TRBV15 and TRBJ2-7; TRBD2 aligns across 8 bases. The CDR3 is 23 amino acids. CDR1 and CDR2 from the germline V gene are LNHNV and YYDKDF (reference sequence). The V and J ends lost 0 bases and 3 bases, in that order; junction bases with no gene match: 28.

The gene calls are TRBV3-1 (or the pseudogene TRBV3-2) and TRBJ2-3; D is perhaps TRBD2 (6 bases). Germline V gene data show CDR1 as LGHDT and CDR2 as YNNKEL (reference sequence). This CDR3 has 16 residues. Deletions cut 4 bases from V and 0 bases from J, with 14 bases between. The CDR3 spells CASSLFRRASTDTQYF. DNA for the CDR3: TGTGCCAGCAGCCTTTTTCGGAGGGCGAGCACAGATACGCAGTATTTT.

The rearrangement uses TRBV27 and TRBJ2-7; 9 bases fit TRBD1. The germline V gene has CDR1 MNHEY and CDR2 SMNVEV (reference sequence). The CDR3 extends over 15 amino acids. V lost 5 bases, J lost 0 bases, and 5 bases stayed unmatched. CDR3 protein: CASSPGQGLSYEQYF. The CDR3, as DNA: TGTGCCAGCAGTCCGGGACAGGGCCTCTCCTACGAGCAGTACTTC.

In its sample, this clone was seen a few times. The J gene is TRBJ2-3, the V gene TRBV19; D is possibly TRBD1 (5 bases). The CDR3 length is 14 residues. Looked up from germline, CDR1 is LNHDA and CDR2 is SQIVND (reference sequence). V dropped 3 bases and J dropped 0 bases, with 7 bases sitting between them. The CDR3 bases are TGTGCCAGTAGTATCCAGGGCAGCACAGATACGCAGTATTTT. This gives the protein CASSIQGSTDTQYF.

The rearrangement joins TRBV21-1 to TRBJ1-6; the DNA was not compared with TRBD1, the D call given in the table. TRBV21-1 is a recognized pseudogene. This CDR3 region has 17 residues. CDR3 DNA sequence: TGTGCCAGCAGCAAAAAAAAGGGGGACAGTCATAATTCACCCCTCCACTTT. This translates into CASSKKKGDSHNSPLHF.

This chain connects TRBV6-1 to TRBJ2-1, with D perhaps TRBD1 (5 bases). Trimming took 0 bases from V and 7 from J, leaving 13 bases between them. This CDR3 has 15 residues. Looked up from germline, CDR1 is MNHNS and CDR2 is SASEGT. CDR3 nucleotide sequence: TGTGCCAGCAGTGAAGCGGACCAGGGTTCGAATGAGCAGTTCTTC. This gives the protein CASSEADQGSNEQFF.

The CDR3 sequence: CASSQDAGVNTGELFF. The DNA of the CDR3 is TGTGCCAGCAGCCAAGATGCGGGGGTTAACACCGGGGAGCTGTTTTTT. The chain employs TRBV3-1 (or the pseudogene TRBV3-2) and TRBJ2-2; 7 nucleotides match TRBD2. The germline V gene has CDR1 LGHDT and CDR2 YNNKEL (reference sequence). V dropped 0 bases and J dropped 2; count of bases not matched to a gene: 3. This CDR3 has 16 amino acids.

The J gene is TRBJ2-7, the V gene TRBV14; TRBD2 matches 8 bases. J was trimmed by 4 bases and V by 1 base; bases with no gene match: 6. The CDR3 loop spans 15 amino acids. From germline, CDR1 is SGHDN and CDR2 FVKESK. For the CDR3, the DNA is TGTGCCAGCAGCCAAGTGGGCGGGAGGACGTACGAGCAGTACTTC. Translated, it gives CASSQVGGRTYEQYF. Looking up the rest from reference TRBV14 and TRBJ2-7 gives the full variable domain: EAGVTQFPSHSVIEKGQTVTLRCDPISGHDNLYWYRRVMGKEIKFLLHFVKESKQDESGMPNNRFLAERTGGTYSTLKVQPAELEDSGVYFCASSQVGGRTYEQYFGPGTRLTVT.

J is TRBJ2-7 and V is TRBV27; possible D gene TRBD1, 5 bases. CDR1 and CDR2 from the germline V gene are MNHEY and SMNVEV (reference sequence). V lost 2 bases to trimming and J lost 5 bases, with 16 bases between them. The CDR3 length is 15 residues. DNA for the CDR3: TGTGCCAGCAGTTTACATCGAGGAGAAGGGGACGAGCAGTACTTC. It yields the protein CASSLHRGEGDEQYF.

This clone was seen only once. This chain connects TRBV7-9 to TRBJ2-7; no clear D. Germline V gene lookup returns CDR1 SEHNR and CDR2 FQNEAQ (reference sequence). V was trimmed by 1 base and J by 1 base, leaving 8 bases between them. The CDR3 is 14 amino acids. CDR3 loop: CASSLGGPSYEQYF. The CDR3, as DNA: TGTGCCAGCAGCTTAGGCGGCCCATCCTACGAGCAGTACTTC.

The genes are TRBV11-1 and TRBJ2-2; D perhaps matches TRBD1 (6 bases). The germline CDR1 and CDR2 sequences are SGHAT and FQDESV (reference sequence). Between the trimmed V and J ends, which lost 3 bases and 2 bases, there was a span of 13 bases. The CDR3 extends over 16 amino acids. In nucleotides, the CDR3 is TGTGCCAGCAGCTTTGGTCAGGGGAGAAACACCGGGGAGCTGTTTTTT. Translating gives CASSFGQGRNTGELFF.

CDR3 region: CASSYTSASMNYEQYF. The CDR3 region has the DNA TGTGCCAGCAGTTACACTTCGGCTAGTATGAACTACGAGCAGTACTTC. The chain combines TRBV6-5 with TRBJ2-7, with D hard to call. CDR3 length: 16 amino acids. Germline CDR1 MNHEY, CDR2 SVGAGI. V was pared by 2 bases and J by 3 bases, with 17 bases between.

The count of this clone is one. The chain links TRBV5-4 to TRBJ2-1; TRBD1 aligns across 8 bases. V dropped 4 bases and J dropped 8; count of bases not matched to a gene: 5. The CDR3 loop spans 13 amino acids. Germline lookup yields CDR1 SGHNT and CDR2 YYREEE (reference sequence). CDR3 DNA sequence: TGTGCCAGCAGCCAGGACAGGGAGGATGAGCAGTTCTTC. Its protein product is CASSQDREDEQFF. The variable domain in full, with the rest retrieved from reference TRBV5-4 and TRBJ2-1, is ETGVTQSPTHLIKTRGQQVTLRCSSQSGHNTVSWYQQALGQGPQFIFQYYREEENGRGNFPPRFSGLQFPNYSSELNVNALELDDSALYLCASSQDREDEQFFGPGTRLTVL.

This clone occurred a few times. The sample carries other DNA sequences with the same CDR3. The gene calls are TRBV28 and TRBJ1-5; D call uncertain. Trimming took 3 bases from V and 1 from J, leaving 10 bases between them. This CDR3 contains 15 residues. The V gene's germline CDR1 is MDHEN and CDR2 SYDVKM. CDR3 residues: CASSFSGRSNQPQHF. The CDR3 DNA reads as TGTGCCAGCAGTTTTTCGGGTAGGAGCAATCAGCCCCAGCATTTT.

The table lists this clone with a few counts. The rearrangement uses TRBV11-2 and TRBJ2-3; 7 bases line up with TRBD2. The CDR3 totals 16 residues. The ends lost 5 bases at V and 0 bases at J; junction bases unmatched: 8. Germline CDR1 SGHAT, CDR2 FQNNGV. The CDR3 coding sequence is TGTGCCAGCAGCCCCGCCCTAGCGGCCAGCACAGATACGCAGTATTTT. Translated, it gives CASSPALAASTDTQYF.

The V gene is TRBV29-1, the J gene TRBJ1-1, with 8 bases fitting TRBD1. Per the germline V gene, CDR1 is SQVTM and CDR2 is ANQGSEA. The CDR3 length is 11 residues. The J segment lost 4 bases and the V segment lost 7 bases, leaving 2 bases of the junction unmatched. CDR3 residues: CSGQGATEAFF. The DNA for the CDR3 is TGCAGCGGTCAGGGGGCCACTGAAGCTTTCTTT.

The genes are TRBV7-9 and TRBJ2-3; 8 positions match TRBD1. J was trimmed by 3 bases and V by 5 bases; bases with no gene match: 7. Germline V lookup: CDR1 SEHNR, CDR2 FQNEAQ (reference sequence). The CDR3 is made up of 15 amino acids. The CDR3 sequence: CASSARQGMTDTQYF. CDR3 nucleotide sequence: TGTGCCAGCAGCGCACGACAGGGGATGACAGATACGCAGTATTTT.

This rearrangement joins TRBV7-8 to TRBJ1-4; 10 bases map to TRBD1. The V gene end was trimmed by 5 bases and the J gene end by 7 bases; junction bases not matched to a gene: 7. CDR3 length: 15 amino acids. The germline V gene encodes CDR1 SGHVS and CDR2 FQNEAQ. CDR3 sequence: CASSPDRDRGEKLFF. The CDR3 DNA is TGTGCCAGCAGCCCCGATAGGGACAGGGGTGAAAAACTGTTTTTT.

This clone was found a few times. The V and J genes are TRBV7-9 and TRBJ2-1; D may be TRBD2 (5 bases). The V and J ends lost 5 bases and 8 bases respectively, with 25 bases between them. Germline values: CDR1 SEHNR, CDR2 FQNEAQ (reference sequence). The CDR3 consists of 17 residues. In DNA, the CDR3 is TGTGCCAGCAGCCCCGGTAAAGACTTTGACCCCGGGGATGAGCAGTTCTTC. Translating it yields CASSPGKDFDPGDEQFF.

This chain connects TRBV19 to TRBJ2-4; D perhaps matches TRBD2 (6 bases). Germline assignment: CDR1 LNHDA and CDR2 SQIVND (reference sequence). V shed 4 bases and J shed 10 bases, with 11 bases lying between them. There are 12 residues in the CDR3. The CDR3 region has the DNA TGTGCCAGTAGTACCCTTAGCGGAATTCAGTACTTC. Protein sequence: CASSTLSGIQYF.

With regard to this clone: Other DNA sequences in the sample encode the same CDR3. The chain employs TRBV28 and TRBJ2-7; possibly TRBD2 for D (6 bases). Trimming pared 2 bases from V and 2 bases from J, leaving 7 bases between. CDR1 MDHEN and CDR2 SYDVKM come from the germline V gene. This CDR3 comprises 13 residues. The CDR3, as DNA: TGTGCCAGCAGTTTAGGAGGGCCCTACGAGCAGTACTTC. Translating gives CASSLGGPYEQYF.

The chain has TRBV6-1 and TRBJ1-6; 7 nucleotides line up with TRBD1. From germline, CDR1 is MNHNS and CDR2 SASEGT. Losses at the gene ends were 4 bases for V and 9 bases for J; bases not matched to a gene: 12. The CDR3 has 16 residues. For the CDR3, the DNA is TGTGCCAGCAGTGTTTGGACAGGCGGCCGTAGTTCACCCCTCCACTTT. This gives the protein CASSVWTGGRSSPLHF.

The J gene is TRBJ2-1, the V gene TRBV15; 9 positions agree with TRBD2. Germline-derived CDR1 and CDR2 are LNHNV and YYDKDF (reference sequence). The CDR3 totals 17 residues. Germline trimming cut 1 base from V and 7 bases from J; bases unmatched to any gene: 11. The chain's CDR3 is CATSRVLLSGGGNEQFF. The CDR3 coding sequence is TGTGCCACCAGCAGAGTTTTGCTTAGCGGGGGTGGTAATGAGCAGTTCTTC. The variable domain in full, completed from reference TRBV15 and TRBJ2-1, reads DAMVIQNPRYQVTQFGKPVTLSCSQTLNHNVMYWYQQKSSQAPKLLFHYYDKDFNNEADTPDNFQSRRPNTSFCFLDIRSPGLGDTAMYLCATSRVLLSGGGNEQFFGPGTRLTVL.

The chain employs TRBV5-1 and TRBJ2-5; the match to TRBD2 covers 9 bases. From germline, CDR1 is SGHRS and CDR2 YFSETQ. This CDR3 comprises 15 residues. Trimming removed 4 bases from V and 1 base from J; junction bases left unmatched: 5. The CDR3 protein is CASSGGLATQETQYF. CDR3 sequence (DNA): TGCGCCAGCAGCGGAGGACTAGCGACCCAAGAGACCCAGTACTTC.

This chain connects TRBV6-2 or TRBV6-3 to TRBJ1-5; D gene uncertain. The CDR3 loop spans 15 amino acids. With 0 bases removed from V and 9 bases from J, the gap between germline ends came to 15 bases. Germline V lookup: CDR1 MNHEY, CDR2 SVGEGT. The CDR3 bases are TGTGCCAGCAGTTACTCTGGGGTCCGGGGTTCGCCCCAGCATTTT. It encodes CASSYSGVRGSPQHF.

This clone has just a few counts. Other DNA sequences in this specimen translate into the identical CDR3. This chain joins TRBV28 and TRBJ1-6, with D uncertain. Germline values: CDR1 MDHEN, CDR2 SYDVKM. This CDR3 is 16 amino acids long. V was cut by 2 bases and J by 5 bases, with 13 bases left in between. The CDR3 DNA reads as TGTGCCAGCAGTTTAATTCAGACACGTAATAATTCACCCCTCCACTTT. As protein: CASSLIQTRNNSPLHF.

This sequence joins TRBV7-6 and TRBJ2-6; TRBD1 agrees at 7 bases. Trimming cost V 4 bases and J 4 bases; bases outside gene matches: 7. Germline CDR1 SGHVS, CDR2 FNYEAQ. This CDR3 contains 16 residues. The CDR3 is CASSSQTGSGANVLTF. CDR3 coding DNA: TGTGCCAGCAGCTCCCAGACAGGGTCGGGGGCCAACGTCCTGACTTTC.

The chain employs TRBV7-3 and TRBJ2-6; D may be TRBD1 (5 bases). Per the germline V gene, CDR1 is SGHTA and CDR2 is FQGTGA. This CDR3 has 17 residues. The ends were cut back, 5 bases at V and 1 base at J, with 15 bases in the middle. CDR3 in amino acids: CASSHGAARSGANVLTF. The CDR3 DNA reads TGTGCCAGCAGCCATGGGGCAGCCCGGTCTGGGGCCAACGTCCTGACTTTC. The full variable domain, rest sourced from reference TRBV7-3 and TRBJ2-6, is GAGVSQTPSNKVTEKGKYVELRCDPISGHTALYWYRQSLGQGPEFLIYFQGTGAADDSGLPNDRFFAVRPEGSVSTLKIQRTERGDSAVYLCASSHGAARSGANVLTFGAGSRLTVL.

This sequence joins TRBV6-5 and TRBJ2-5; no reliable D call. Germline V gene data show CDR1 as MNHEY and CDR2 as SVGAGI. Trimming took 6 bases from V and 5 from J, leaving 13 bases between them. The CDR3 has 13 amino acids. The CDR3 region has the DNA TGTGCCAGCAGGCTGAGTGTCGCGGAGACCCAGTACTTC. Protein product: CASRLSVAETQYF.

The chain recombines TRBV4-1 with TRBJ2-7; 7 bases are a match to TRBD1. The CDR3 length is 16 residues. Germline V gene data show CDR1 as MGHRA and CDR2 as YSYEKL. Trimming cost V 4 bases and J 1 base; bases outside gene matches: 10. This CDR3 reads CASSPTPTGPSYEQYF. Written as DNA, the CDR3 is TGCGCCAGCAGCCCGACCCCGACAGGGCCTTCCTACGAGCAGTACTTC.